Detailed here is one T cell receptor (beta chain). Trimming took off 3 bases at V and 12 bases at J, with 15 bases between the two ends. Germline loops: CDR1 SGHNT, CDR2 YENEEA. This CDR3 is 14 amino acids long. These data are taken from a study of blood T cell repertoires in COVID-19. At the level of the study: Acute and convalescent COVID-19 specimens originated in the United States, Italy and Spain. T cells, B-cell-depleted T cells, or PBMCs supplied cDNA or gDNA.

As originally analysed: Using reference gene primer amplification, nucleated cell counts were estimated. Profiling relied on immunoSEQ multiplex PCR, and the TCRdb table lists in-frame clones only, not all of them. V and J calls and clone size follow that table, whereas D and trimming were derived from the DNA. The table lists around 180,000 clones, around 89% of them singletons. The J gene is TRBJ1-6, the V gene TRBV11-3, with D tentatively TRBD1 (6 bases). The sample consisted of peripheral blood. This receptor was taken from a man in his fifties or sixties with acute or convalescent COVID-19. The CDR3 sequence is CASSFSTGRGPLHF. CDR3 DNA: TGTGCCAGCAGCTTTTCGACAGGTCGAGGACCCCTCCACTTT.